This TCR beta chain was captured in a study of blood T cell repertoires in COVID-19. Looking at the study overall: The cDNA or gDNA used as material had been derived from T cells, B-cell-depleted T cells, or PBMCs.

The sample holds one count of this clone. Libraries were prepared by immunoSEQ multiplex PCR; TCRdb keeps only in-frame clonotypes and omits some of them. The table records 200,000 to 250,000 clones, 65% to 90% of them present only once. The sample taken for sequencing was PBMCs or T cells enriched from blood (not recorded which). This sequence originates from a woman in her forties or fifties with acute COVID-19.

CDR3 bases: TGTGCCAGCAGTTACCACACAGGGAAAGGTGACTACACCTTC. Amino acid sequence: CASSYHTGKGDYTF. The chain has TRBV6-5 and TRBJ1-2, with a possible D match to TRBD1 (6 bases). The germline V gene encodes CDR1 MNHEY and CDR2 SVGAGI. The CDR3 is made up of 14 amino acids. V lost 2 bases and J lost 10, with 17 bases in between.